Sequencing of this T cell receptor (beta chain) was carried out in a study of blood T cells in healthy people across ages. V lost 7 bases and J 0 bases, leaving 13 bases between the germline ends. This CDR3 spans 15 amino acids. Germline V gives CDR1 SNHLY, CDR2 FYNNEI. Comment on this clonotype: Its antigen is still unknown.

Study observations and caveats: Roughly linear declines in TCR beta diversity per million T cells occurred with age.

PCR was performed a second time for 7 to 11 cycles using a sample-barcoded 5' primer and a J-beta primer mix. TCRdb used MiXCR to reprocess the 5' RACE reads, holding one entry per CDR3 protein. The sample records about 1.6 million distinct CDR3 sequences, about 32% being singletons. V usage is TRBV2 and J usage is TRBJ2-1, with a tentative D call TRBD2 (6 bases). The sample consisted of blood. This TCR was sampled from a woman aged 25 to 39 in good health. The CDR3 bases are TGTGCCAGCACCGAGGGCGGGAACTCCTACAATGAGCAGTTCTTC. Translated: CASTEGGNSYNEQFF.